This paragraph reports one T cell receptor (beta chain). The antigen is not known. The data are from a study of OX40 agonist ivuxolimab in advanced cancers. Whole-study context: Among those enrolled, mean age was 60 years (range about 23 to 90) and about 82% were male.

Notes on the study in general: At 0.1 to 3.0 mg/kg, CD4+ and CD8+ blood T cells expanded clonally by week 6. The average count of expanded clones was higher among CD8+ T cells than among CD4+.

V lost 4 bases and J 2 bases, leaving 7 bases between the germline ends. The CDR3 length is 12 residues. CDR1 SGHDT and CDR2 YYEEEE come from the germline V gene. Here immunoSEQ multiplex PCR was the method, and the copy in TCRdb shows in-frame clones only, minus some. The sample contains 20,000 to 25,000 clones, roughly 86% of which appear only once. Patients with a history of autoimmune disease or on systemic immunosuppression were excluded. This sequence was found in an adult with an advanced solid tumor such as melanoma, head and neck, liver or kidney cancer. The chain links TRBV5-6 to TRBJ2-7; D ambiguous. Source: CD4+ or CD8+ T cells sorted from blood, taken in a trial of the OX40 agonist ivuxolimab. CDR3 region: CASSVAAYEQYF. CDR3 bases: TGTGCCAGCAGCGTTGCGGCCTACGAGCAGTACTTC.